Listed below are T cell receptor beta chains from one sample, sequenced in a study of blood T cell repertoires in COVID-19. The data were produced by immunoSEQ multiplex PCR, yet TCRdb's version contains in-frame clones alone and is incomplete. Of 650,000 to 800,000 clones in the sample, approximately 90% are singletons; the top ten hold roughly 0.25%. Input material: peripheral blood. These receptors all come from a young woman with acute or convalescent COVID-19. Both conserved end residues are part of each CDR3. A D gene is named only where the DNA matches it firmly. Expanded clones are given a class, and other clones once, few, many or no size at all.

.	TRBV6-2/TRBV6-3	few	TRBJ2-6	CASSGISGANVLTF	TGTGCCAGCAGTGGCATCTCTGGGGCCAACGTCCTGACTTTC
.	TRBV9	.	TRBJ1-3	CASSVGPFPRTGSGNTIYF	TGTGCCAGCAGCGTAGGGCCCTTTCCTAGAACGGGCTCTGGAAACACCATATATTTT
.	TRBV19	.	TRBJ1-5	CASSPGVQPQHF	TGTGCCAGTAGCCCGGGGGTGCAGCCCCAGCATTTT
.	TRBV3-1/TRBV3-2	.	TRBJ1-2	CASSQWYGADDYGYTF	TGTGCCAGCAGCCAATGGTATGGGGCGGACGACTATGGCTACACCTTC
.	TRBV7-9	.	TRBJ1-3	CASSPDILGGNTIYF	TGTGCCAGCAGTCCCGACATCCTTGGTGGAAACACCATATATTTT
.	TRBV7-2	.	TRBJ2-1	CASSFRTELDEQFF	TGTGCCAGCAGCTTCCGGACAGAGCTAGATGAGCAGTTCTTC
TRBD1	TRBV5-6	once	TRBJ2-1	CASSPGDRGRIVNEQFF	TGTGCCAGCAGCCCTGGGGACAGGGGGCGAATTGTGAATGAGCAGTTCTTC
.	TRBV15	.	TRBJ2-7	CATSREGELYEQYF	TGTGCCACCAGCAGAGAAGGAGAACTCTACGAGCAGTACTTC
TRBD1	TRBV19	.	TRBJ1-2	CASGQGIISPSGGYTF	TGTGCCAGCGGACAGGGGATTATTTCCCCCTCTGGGGGCTACACCTTC
TRBD2	TRBV7-9	.	TRBJ2-7	CASSPMTSGGVTGEQYF	TGTGCCAGCAGCCCTATGACTAGCGGGGGGGTCACGGGCGAGCAGTACTTC
.	TRBV15	.	TRBJ2-3	CATSRGGLTLIDTQYF	TGTGCCACCAGCAGAGGGGGCTTGACACTCATCGATACGCAGTATTTT
.	TRBV30	.	TRBJ1-6	CACTYRDYNSPLHF	TGTGCCTGTACCTACAGGGACTATAATTCACCCCTCCACTTT
.	TRBV4-3	.	TRBJ1-5	CASSQVYSGGGNQPQHF	TGCGCCAGCAGCCAAGTTTATTCCGGGGGTGGCAATCAGCCCCAGCATTTT
.	TRBV3-1/TRBV3-2	.	TRBJ1-3	CASSQGLFSGNTIYF	TGTGCCAGCAGCCAAGGACTGTTCTCTGGAAACACCATATATTTT
.	TRBV4-1	.	TRBJ2-7	CASSQGSGYEQYF	TGCGCCAGCAGCCAAGGGTCAGGGTACGAGCAGTACTTC
.	TRBV5-6	.	TRBJ2-5	CASSLGRGPSETQYF	TGTGCCAGCAGCTTAGGGCGGGGCCCTTCAGAGACCCAGTACTTC
.	TRBV5-1	.	TRBJ2-3	CASSLARDTQYF	TGCGCCAGCAGCTTGGCCCGAGATACGCAGTATTTT
TRBD1	TRBV5-1	.	TRBJ2-7	CASSPRDRPLENEQYF	TGCGCCAGCAGCCCTAGGGACAGACCCTTGGAGAACGAGCAGTACTTC
TRBD1	TRBV6-4	.	TRBJ1-5	CASSALDRGNQPQHF	TGTGCCAGCAGCGCCTTGGACAGGGGGAATCAGCCCCAGCATTTT
.	TRBV24-1	.	TRBJ1-2	CATSATTSTSNYGYTF	TGTGCCACCAGTGCCACGACATCCACCTCTAACTATGGCTACACCTTC
TRBD1	TRBV6-6	once	TRBJ1-1	CASSGTGGMNTEAFF	TGTGCCAGCAGCGGGACAGGGGGAATGAACACTGAAGCTTTCTTT
TRBD2	TRBV28	.	TRBJ2-7	CASSPGGGGSYEQYF	TGTGCCAGCAGTCCCGGCGGGGGTGGCTCCTACGAGCAGTACTTC
TRBD2	TRBV9	.	TRBJ2-7	CASSPRDYSYEQYF	TGTGCCAGCAGCCCAAGGGACTATTCCTACGAGCAGTACTTC